The next 12 T cell receptor beta chains were all read from a single sample in a study of shared clonotypes between healthy human individuals. Produced via immunoSEQ multiplex PCR; TCRdb's table is partial and in-frame only. The sample shows 850,000 to 1,200,000 clones, about three quarters of them seen only once. The material sequenced was memory CD4+ T cells sorted from blood. Subset given: CD45RA-negative fraction. The source is a young man in good health.

The chain uses TRBV10-1 and TRBJ2-7; no clear D. Germline CDR1 is WNHNN and CDR2 is SYGVQD (reference sequence). The CDR3 totals 13 residues. Between the trimmed V and J ends, which lost 4 bases and 1 base, there was a span of 8 bases. CDR3 DNA sequence: TGCGCCAGCAGTGGGGCAAGATCCTACGAGCAGTACTTC. Amino acids: CASSGARSYEQYF.

J is TRBJ2-2 and V is TRBV9; 11 nucleotides align to TRBD2. The V gene's germline CDR1 is SGDLS and CDR2 YYNGEE. The J segment lost 6 bases and the V segment lost 0 bases, leaving 7 bases of the junction unmatched. CDR3 length: 17 residues. This chain's CDR3 is CASSVAVLAGAAGELFF. DNA of the CDR3: TGTGCCAGCAGCGTAGCGGTACTAGCGGGAGCGGCCGGGGAGCTGTTTTTT.

This chain links TRBV18 with TRBJ2-7; D is ambiguous. Trimming removed 3 bases from V and 2 bases from J, with 8 bases in between. Germline V gene sequence: CDR1 KGHSH, CDR2 LQKENI. The CDR3 runs 13 residues. CDR3 sequence (DNA): TGTGCCAGCTCACCGGTGGCTACCTACGAGCAGTACTTC. Translating gives CASSPVATYEQYF.

J is TRBJ2-5 and V is TRBV11-2; 10 positions agree with TRBD2. Trimming cost V 1 base and J 1 base; bases outside gene matches: 3. The CDR3 sequence is 16 residues long. Germline V gene data show CDR1 as SGHAT and CDR2 as FQNNGV. The CDR3 nucleotides read TGTGCCAGCAGCTTAGGCGCTAGCGGGGGCCAAGAGACCCAGTACTTC. The encoded protein is CASSLGASGGQETQYF. The full variable domain, with the rest looked up from reference TRBV11-2 and TRBJ2-5, is EAGVAQSPRYKIIEKRQSVAFWCNPISGHATLYWYQQILGQGPKLLIQFQNNGVVDDSQLPKDRFSAERLKGVDSTLKIQPAKLEDSAVYLCASSLGASGGQETQYFGPGTRLLVL.

This clone appeared a single time. This chain connects TRBV7-2 to TRBJ2-3; no definite D call. Germline V gives CDR1 SGHTA, CDR2 FQGNSA. The CDR3 is 13 amino acids. Trimming removed 5 bases at V and 6 bases at J, with 12 bases between. CDR3 residues: CASSRNSLDTQYF. The CDR3 DNA reads TGTGCCAGCAGCCGCAACTCCCTGGATACGCAGTATTTT.

This clone was seen many times. The chain couples TRBV5-1 to TRBJ2-6; perhaps TRBD2 as D (6 bases). With 4 bases removed from V and 3 bases from J, the gap between germline ends came to 11 bases. The CDR3 sequence is 15 residues long. Germline CDR1 reads SGHRS; CDR2 reads YFSETQ. As DNA, the CDR3 is TGCGCCAGCAGCCCGGCCGGGAGTGGGGCCAACGTCCTGACTTTC. Protein: CASSPAGSGANVLTF. The whole variable domain, filled in from reference TRBV5-1 and TRBJ2-6, reads KAGVTQTPRYLIKTRGQQVTLSCSPISGHRSVSWYQQTPGQGLQFLFEYFSETQRNKGNFPGRFSGRQFSNSRSEMNVSTLELGDSALYLCASSPAGSGANVLTFGAGSRLTVL.

Remarks on this clone: A single base separates this from a much larger clone, so it may be a read error. The chain uses TRBV7-6 and TRBJ2-5; D is possibly TRBD2 (5 bases). Germline CDR1 SGHVS, CDR2 FNYEAQ. Trimming left V 5 bases short and J 2 bases short, with 15 bases between. The CDR3 consists of 15 residues. The CDR3 DNA follows: TGTGCCAGCAGCCCCACCCAGCGGAATCAAGAGACCCAGTACTTC. Protein: CASSPTQRNQETQYF.

V usage is TRBV6-6 and J usage is TRBJ2-7, with TRBD1 identical over 8 bases. Germline CDR1 reads MNHNY; CDR2 reads SVGAGI (reference sequence). With V trimmed by 6 bases and J by 5 bases, 15 bases remained unmatched. This CDR3 region has 16 residues. CDR3 coding DNA: TGTGCCAGCAGCCGACCGAGACAGGGGATGCTAAACGAGCAGTACTTC. Its protein product is CASSRPRQGMLNEQYF.

The CDR3 here is CASSRTGEDGYTF. In DNA, the CDR3 is TGTGCCAGCTCCCGGACAGGGGAGGATGGCTACACCTTC. This chain connects TRBV18 to TRBJ1-2; 9 bases fit TRBD1. Germline V gives CDR1 KGHSH, CDR2 LQKENI. V lost 6 bases, J lost 6 bases, and 5 bases stayed unmatched. The CDR3 loop spans 13 amino acids.

This chain connects TRBV10-3 to TRBJ2-7, with 7 bases fitting TRBD1. CDR1 and CDR2 from the germline V gene are ENHRY and SYGVKD. Losses at the gene ends were 6 bases for V and 7 bases for J; bases not matched to a gene: 9. The CDR3 extends over 13 amino acids. CDR3 coding DNA: TGTGCCATCAGCTCGACAGGGTTACAGGAGCAGTACTTC. Protein: CAISSTGLQEQYF.

This chain joins TRBV18 and TRBJ1-2; D remains unclear. Germline loops: CDR1 KGHSH, CDR2 LQKENI. The CDR3 sequence is 14 residues long. The V and J ends lost 2 bases and 4 bases respectively, with 11 bases between them. In DNA form, the CDR3 reads TGTGCCAGCTCACCATCGGCGCAGAGCTATGGCTACACCTTC. Translated, it gives CASSPSAQSYGYTF.

This clone was found once. Other DNA variants within this sample encode the same CDR3. The CDR3 nucleotides read TGTGCCAGCAGTGACCTCGGGGAGACCCAGTACTTC. It yields the protein CASSDLGETQYF. The chain is built from TRBV2 and TRBJ2-5; no clear D. CDR3 length: 12 amino acids. V gave up 3 bases and J gave up 5 bases, with 7 bases separating them. Germline CDR1 is SNHLY and CDR2 is FYNNEI.